A selection of T cell receptor beta chains follows, all from one sample in a study of CDR3 diversity in severe acne. In TCRdb, the PCR reads were re-called with MiXCR into one record per CDR3 protein. Among about 86,000 distinct CDR3 sequences listed, 51% were seen once. Material: blood. Receptor source: a male donor in good health, without acne. CDR3s include the opening cysteine and the closing phenylalanine or tryptophan. A D gene is named only where the DNA matches it firmly. Only some rows state a clone size, as once, few, many or a class for expanded clones.

>TRBJ2-3|TRBV13|many|-
TGTGCCAGCAGCTTAAGGGGGGCAAATACGCAGTATTTT
CASSLRGANTQYF
>TRBJ1-5|TRBV5-5|many|-
TGTGCCAGCAGCTTGTGGGACGTGGGCAATCAGCCCCAGCATTTT
CASSLWDVGNQPQHF
>TRBJ1-2|TRBV4-2|once|-
TGTGCCAGCAGCCAAGATGCCCGACTATCAGGAGACTATGGCTACACCTTC
CASSQDARLSGDYGYTF
>TRBJ2-3|TRBV2|-|-
TGTGCCAGCAGCTCCATCTGGGCAGATACGCAGTATTTT
CASSSIWADTQYF
>TRBJ2-7|TRBV24-1|-|TRBD1
TGTGCCACCTTCGGGACAGGGGGCTACGAGCAGTACTTC
CATFGTGGYEQYF
>TRBJ1-1|TRBV11-1|-|-
TGTGCCAGCAGCATGGGGGCGGTCACTGAAGCTTTCTTT
CASSMGAVTEAFF
>TRBJ2-5|TRBV5-1|few|-
TGCGCCAGCGGTAGCAGGGGAGAGACCCAGTACTTC
CASGSRGETQYF
>TRBJ2-7|TRBV5-6|few|TRBD1
TGTGCCAGCAGCTTGTTGGACAGGGAATCCTACGAGCAGTACTTC
CASSLLDRESYEQYF
>TRBJ1-6|TRBV15|-|TRBD1
TGTGCCACCAGCAGGGGGGGAGGGGTTACAATGAGCAGCTTGAAAGGACAGGGGTATTCACCCCTCCACTTT
CATSRGGGVTMSSLKGQGYSPLHF
>TRBJ1-1|TRBV27|few|-
TGTGCCAGCAGTTGGGTGAGGAACACTGAAGCTTTCTTT
CASSWVRNTEAFF
>TRBJ2-4|TRBV7-9|many|-
TGTGCCAGCAGCTTCCCAGGGAGGCCCAAAAACATTCAGTACTTC
CASSFPGRPKNIQYF
>TRBJ2-7|TRBV13|few|TRBD2
TGTGCCAGCAGCTCCCGGACTAGTTTCTACGAGCAGTACTTC
CASSSRTSFYEQYF
>TRBJ2-2|TRBV24-1|-|TRBD2
TGTGCCACTGAGGGAGGGATTGGCCCCGGGGAGCTGTTTTTT
CATEGGIGPGELFF
>TRBJ1-4|TRBV20-1|-|-
TGCAGTGCTAGAGCAACTAATGAAAAACTGTTTTTT
CSARATNEKLFF
>TRBJ2-7|TRBV5-1|-|TRBD2
TGTGCCAGCAGCTTGCAGGGAGGGCCCTACGAGCAGTACTTC
CASSLQGGPYEQYF
>TRBJ1-2|TRBV24-1|medium-sized|TRBD1
TGTGCCACCAGTGTTGGGACAGGGGTTTATGGTGGCTACACCTTC
CATSVGTGVYGGYTF
>TRBJ2-7|TRBV4-1|many|TRBD1
TGCGCCAGCAGCCAAGGTCCGGGACAGACCTACGAGCAGTACTTC
CASSQGPGQTYEQYF
>TRBJ2-2|TRBV27|-|-
TGTGCCAGCAATCCTCAGGGGATCCCCGTCGGGGAGCTGTTTTTT
CASNPQGIPVGELFF
>TRBJ1-6|TRBV20-1|-|-
TGCAGTGCTAGAGATGGCAGGGGCGATTCTTCACCCCTCCACTTT
CSARDGRGDSSPLHF
>TRBJ2-2|TRBV2|-|-
TGTGCCAGCAGTGGGGACGGGGCGAACACCGGGGAGCTGTTTTTT
CASSGDGANTGELFF
>TRBJ1-5|TRBV28|few|-
TGTGCCAGCAGACCTCAGGGGCAGGGGTACAATCAGCCCCAGCATTTT
CASRPQGQGYNQPQHF
>TRBJ2-5|TRBV11-2|few|TRBD2
TGTGCCAGCAGCTTAGGTGGCCTAGCGGGAGTAGAGACCCAGTACTTC
CASSLGGLAGVETQYF
>TRBJ2-1|TRBV10-2|-|TRBD2
TGCGCCAGCAGTGGTAGCGGGAGGTCCCACGAGCAGTTCTTC
CASSGSGRSHEQFF
>TRBJ1-5|TRBV25-1|-|TRBD1
TGTGCCAGCACTTTTACAGGGGGCCGCCAGCCCCAGCATTTT
CASTFTGGRQPQHF
>TRBJ1-6|TRBV15|many|-
TGTGCCACCAGCAGAGATGAGACAGGTCGGGGGAGTTCACCCCTCCACTTT
CATSRDETGRGSSPLHF
>TRBJ2-7|TRBV4-1|-|-
TGCGCCAGCAGCCAAGTCAATCTGGGTTTCGGTTACTACGAGCAGTACTTC
CASSQVNLGFGYYEQYF
>TRBJ2-7|TRBV5-5|-|TRBD2
TGTGCCAGCAGCTTGGATGGTAGCGGGGGGTACTACGAGCAGTACTTC
CASSLDGSGGYYEQYF
>TRBJ2-5|TRBV30|many|-
TGTGCCTGGACCAGTCGGGAGACCCAGTACTTC
CAWTSRETQYF
>TRBJ2-7|TRBV5-1|many|TRBD2
TGCGCCAGCAGCTACGGGACTAGAGTCCACGAGCAGTACTTC
CASSYGTRVHEQYF
>TRBJ2-7|TRBV6-5|many|TRBD1
TGTGCCAGCAGCCACCCCCTCGGGACAGGATCCTCCTACGAGCAGTACTTC
CASSHPLGTGSSYEQYF
>TRBJ1-1|TRBV25-1|-|-
TGTGCCAGCAAAACGAGCGGACGGATAGTTGAAGCGAACACTGAAGCTTTCTTT
CASKTSGRIVEANTEAFF
>TRBJ1-1|TRBV6-4|-|TRBD1
TGTGCCAGCAGACCGGGACAGGGAACGAACACTGAAGCTTTCTTT
CASRPGQGTNTEAFF
>TRBJ1-5|TRBV2|-|TRBD1
TGTGCCAGCAGCGGAGGACAGGCGAATCAGCCCCAGCATTTT
CASSGGQANQPQHF
>TRBJ2-7|TRBV7-9|few|TRBD1
TGTGCCAGCAGCGGGGGACAGGATACCTACGAGCAGTACTTC
CASSGGQDTYEQYF
>TRBJ1-3|TRBV14|many|-
TGTGCCAGCAGCCCCTACATGATCGGAGGCACCATATATTTT
CASSPYMIGGTIYF
>TRBJ2-2|TRBV15|-|-
TGTGCCACCAGCGCTGGACAGGCATCACGCTGGGGGGAGCTGTTTTTC
CATSAGQASRWGELFF
>TRBJ2-7|TRBV10-3|-|-
TGTGCCATCAAAGGGGCTAGCGCCACCTACGAGCAGTACTTC
CAIKGASATYEQYF
>TRBJ2-3|TRBV7-8|-|TRBD1
TGTGCCAGCAGCTTAAGGGACAGGGACGTCACAGATACGCAGTATTTT
CASSLRDRDVTDTQYF
>TRBJ2-5|TRBV19|-|TRBD1
TGTGCCAGTAGTGTAACCGGGACAGGGGGCGGGGAGACCCAGTACTTC
CASSVTGTGGGETQYF
>TRBJ2-7|TRBV11-2|once|TRBD1
TGTGCCAGCAGCCCTCGGGACAGGAGTTACGAGCAGTACTTC
CASSPRDRSYEQYF
>TRBJ2-7|TRBV7-9|medium-sized|-
TGTGCCAGCAGCTCCCGAACCTACGAGCAGTACTTC
CASSSRTYEQYF
>TRBJ1-1|TRBV10-3|medium-sized|-
TGTGCCATCACCGGGGCTCCAGGCGGTTACACTGAAGCTTTCTTT
CAITGAPGGYTEAFF
>TRBJ2-7|TRBV24-1|-|-
TGTGCCACTGTAGGGGGGCCACGAGGTTACGAGCAGTACTTC
CATVGGPRGYEQYF
>TRBJ2-7|TRBV2|few|TRBD2
TGTGCCAGCAGTGAAGTAGCGGGAGTGGGCGAGCAGTACTTC
CASSEVAGVGEQYF
>TRBJ1-5|TRBV9|few|-
TGTGCCAGCAGCGTCGACGGTAGCAATCAGCCCCAGCATTTT
CASSVDGSNQPQHF
>TRBJ2-7|TRBV5-4|-|-
TGTGCCAGCAGCCCAGTAGGATACGAGCAGTACTTC
CASSPVGYEQYF
>TRBJ2-7|TRBV5-4|-|TRBD2
TGTGCCAGCAGCTCTTCTAGCGGGAGTTCCGAGCAGTACTTC
CASSSSSGSSEQYF
>TRBJ2-5|TRBV7-9|-|-
TGTGCCAGCTCGGGGTACCTAGAGACCCAGTACTTC
CASSGYLETQYF
>TRBJ1-1|TRBV5-5|-|-
TGTGCCAGCAGCTTTCATCAGGGAACTACTGAAGCTTTCTTT
CASSFHQGTTEAFF
>TRBJ2-2|TRBV5-8|-|-
TGTGCCATCCCAGACGTGGCGCAGGGGAACGGGGAGCTGTTTTTT
CAIPDVAQGNGELFF
>TRBJ2-7|TRBV25-1|-|-
TGCGCCAGCAGCCAAGATGGAGGGCAGGGCGAGCAGTACTTC
CASSQDGGQGEQYF
>TRBJ2-2|TRBV5-6|-|-
-
CASTLGQAYEQYFGELFF
>TRBJ1-3|TRBV2|-|-
TGTGCCAGCAGTGAGCGGGAGGAGAACACCATATATTTT
CASSEREENTIYF
>TRBJ2-1|TRBV5-4|-|-
TGTGCCAACAGTTTGGAGCAGACGTTCCACAATGAGCAGTTCTTC
CANSLEQTFHNEQFF
>TRBJ2-1|TRBV19|-|TRBD1
TGTGCCAGTAGTCTCATTCCGGGACAGGGGGTAGGTGAGCAGTTCTTC
CASSLIPGQGVGEQFF